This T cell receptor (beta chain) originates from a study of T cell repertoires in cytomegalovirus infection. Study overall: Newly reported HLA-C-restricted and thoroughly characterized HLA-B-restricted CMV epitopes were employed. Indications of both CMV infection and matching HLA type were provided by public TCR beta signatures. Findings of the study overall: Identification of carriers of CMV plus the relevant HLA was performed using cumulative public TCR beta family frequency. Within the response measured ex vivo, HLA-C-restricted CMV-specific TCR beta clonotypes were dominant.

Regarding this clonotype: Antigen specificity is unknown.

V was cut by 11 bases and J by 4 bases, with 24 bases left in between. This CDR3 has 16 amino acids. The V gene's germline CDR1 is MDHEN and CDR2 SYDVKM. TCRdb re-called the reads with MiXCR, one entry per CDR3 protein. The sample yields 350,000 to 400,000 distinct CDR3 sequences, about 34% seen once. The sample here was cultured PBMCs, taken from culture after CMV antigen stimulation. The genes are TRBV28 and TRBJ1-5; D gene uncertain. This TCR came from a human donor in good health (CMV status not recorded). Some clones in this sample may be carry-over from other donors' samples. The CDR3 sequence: CAALPPSMGENQPQHF. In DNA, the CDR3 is TGTGCCGCCCTCCCTCCGAGCATGGGAGAAAATCAGCCCCAGCATTTT.